The TCR beta chain under discussion was sequenced for a study of blood T cell repertoires in COVID-19. Across the whole study: There were acute and convalescent COVID-19 samples, and they came from the United States, Italy and Spain. T cells, B-cell-depleted T cells, or PBMCs supplied cDNA or gDNA.

Per the original methods: Estimated nucleated cell counts came from reference gene primer amplification. Sequencing used immunoSEQ multiplex PCR; TCRdb keeps in-frame clones, though not all of them. Clonal size and the V and J genes are those of that table, whereas D and trimming came from the DNA. The profile shows some 330,000 clones, approximately 89% of them singletons. Seattle patients were enrolled while actively infected and followed longitudinally. The CDR3 sequence is 16 residues long. The germline gives CDR1 PRHDT, CDR2 FYEKMQ (reference sequence). Trimming took off 5 bases at V and 2 bases at J, with 17 bases between the two ends.

The sequenced material came from peripheral blood. V gene TRBV13 combines with J gene TRBJ2-3; D is possibly TRBD1 (6 bases). This sequence originates from a woman in her thirties with COVID-19, enrolled during active disease. CDR3 sequence (DNA): TGTGCCAGCAGCAATTACGGGACACCAAACACAGATACGCAGTATTTT. Amino acids: CASSNYGTPNTDTQYF.